The text below deals with one T cell receptor (beta chain). Which antigen it targets is not known. No base qualities exist here, and no much larger clone lies one base off it. The data derive from a study of response to subunit inactivated influenza vaccine (dated by TCRdb to 2017 to 2018). About the study as a whole: To follow how T cells responded to a trivalent subunit inactivated influenza vaccine, the researchers relied on deep quantitative profiling of the T cell receptor repertoire. On the study overall, not on this receptor specifically: It was suggested by the authors that each seasonal influenza vaccination may recruit only a limited number of new T cells.

Germline trimming: 4 bases from V, 9 bases from J; junction bases outside gene matches: 10. The germline V gene yields SGDLS for CDR1 and YYNGEE for CDR2. Spanning cysteine to phenylalanine, the CDR3 consists of 16 amino acids. The DNA shown is the 48-base CDR3, in frame from base 1. This specimen's time point label, per the study, means: 45 to 50 days after influenza vaccine administration. Libraries were made using RT-PCR. The sequencing machine was an Illumina HiSeq 2500. TCRdb trimmed the raw reads at Q25, called clones with MiXCR and kept productive beta chains. Rows with a matching CDR3 protein are joined into one entry that keeps the most common DNA and genes. Across this sample there are hundreds of thousands of distinct CDR3 sequences, with approximately 10% seen only once. The ten largest make up about 12% of the sample.

This clonotype originated in a man aged 45 to 65 who received an inactivated influenza vaccine. Donor details come from another sample of the same person, matched by shared clones. Source: PBMCs from blood, taken more than 35 days after vaccination. The V gene is TRBV9 and the J gene is TRBJ2-1, with 13 bases in between that match TRBD2. The nucleotide sequence reads TGTGCCAGCAGCTTCCCTCGGACTAGCGGGAGTGTTGAGCAGTTCTTC. Translated, it reads CASSFPRTSGSVEQFF. Reference TRBV9 and TRBJ2-1 proteins supply the regions before and after the CDR3; the full variable domain is: DSGVTQTPKHLITATGQRVTLRCSPRSGDLSVYWYQQSLDQGLQFLIQYYNGEERAKGNILERFSAQQFPDLHSELNLSSLELGDSALYFCASSFPRTSGSVEQFFGPGTRLTVL.